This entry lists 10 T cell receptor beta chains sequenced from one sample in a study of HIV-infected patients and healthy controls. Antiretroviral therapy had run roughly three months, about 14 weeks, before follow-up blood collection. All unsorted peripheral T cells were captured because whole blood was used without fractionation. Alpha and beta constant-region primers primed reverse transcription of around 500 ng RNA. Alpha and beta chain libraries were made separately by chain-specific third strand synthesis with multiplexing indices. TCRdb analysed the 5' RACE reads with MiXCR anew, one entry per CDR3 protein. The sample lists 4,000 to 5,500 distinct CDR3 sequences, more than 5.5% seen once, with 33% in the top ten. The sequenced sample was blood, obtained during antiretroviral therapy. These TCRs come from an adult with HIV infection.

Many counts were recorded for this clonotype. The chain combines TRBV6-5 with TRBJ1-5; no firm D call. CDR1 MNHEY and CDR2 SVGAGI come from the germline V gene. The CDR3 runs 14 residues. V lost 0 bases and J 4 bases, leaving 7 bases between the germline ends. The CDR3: CASSYSNGNQPQHF. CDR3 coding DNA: TGTGCCAGCAGTTACTCGAACGGTAATCAGCCCCAGCATTTT.

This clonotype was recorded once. CDR3 amino acids: CASSFNPTYEQYF. Written as DNA, the CDR3 is TGTGCCAGCAGCTTTAACCCTACCTACGAGCAGTACTTC. This chain joins TRBV7-6 and TRBJ2-7; unclear D gene. Trimming stripped 3 bases from V and 2 bases from J, with 8 bases between. Per germline, CDR1 SGHVS and CDR2 FNYEAQ. The CDR3 length is 13 residues.

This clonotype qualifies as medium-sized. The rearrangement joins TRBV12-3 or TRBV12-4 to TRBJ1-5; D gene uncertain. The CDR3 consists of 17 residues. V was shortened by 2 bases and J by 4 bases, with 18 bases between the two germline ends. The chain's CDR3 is CASSLLDPMAQNQPQHF. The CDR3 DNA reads TGTGCCAGCAGTTTATTGGACCCAATGGCCCAAAATCAGCCCCAGCATTTT.

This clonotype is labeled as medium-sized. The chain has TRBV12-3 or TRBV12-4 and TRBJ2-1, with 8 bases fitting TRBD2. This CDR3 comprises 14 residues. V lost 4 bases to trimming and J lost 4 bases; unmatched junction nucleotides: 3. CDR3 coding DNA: TGTGCCAGCAGTTCGGGGGGGCTTTACAATGAGCAGTTCTTC. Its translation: CASSSGGLYNEQFF.

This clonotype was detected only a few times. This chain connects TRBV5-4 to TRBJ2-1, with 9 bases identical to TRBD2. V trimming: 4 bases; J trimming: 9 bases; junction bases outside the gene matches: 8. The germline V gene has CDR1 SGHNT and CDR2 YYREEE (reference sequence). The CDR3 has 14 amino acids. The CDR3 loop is CASSGVAGEGEQFF. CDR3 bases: TGTGCCAGCAGCGGGGTAGCGGGAGAGGGTGAGCAGTTCTTC.

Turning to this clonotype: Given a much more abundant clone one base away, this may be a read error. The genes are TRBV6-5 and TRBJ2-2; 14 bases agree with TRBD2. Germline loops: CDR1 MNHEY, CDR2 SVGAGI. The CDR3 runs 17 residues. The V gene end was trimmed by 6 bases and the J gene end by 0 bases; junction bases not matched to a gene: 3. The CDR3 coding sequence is TGTGCCAGCAGGTCGACTAGCGGGGGGGCGAACACCGGGGAGCTGTTTTTT. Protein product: CASRSTSGGANTGELFF.

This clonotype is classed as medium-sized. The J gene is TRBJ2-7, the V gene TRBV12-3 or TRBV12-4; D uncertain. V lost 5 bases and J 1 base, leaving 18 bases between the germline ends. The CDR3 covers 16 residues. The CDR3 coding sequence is TGTGCCAGCAGTGACCCTGCAGGCCGAAATTCCTACGAGCAGTACTTC. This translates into CASSDPAGRNSYEQYF.

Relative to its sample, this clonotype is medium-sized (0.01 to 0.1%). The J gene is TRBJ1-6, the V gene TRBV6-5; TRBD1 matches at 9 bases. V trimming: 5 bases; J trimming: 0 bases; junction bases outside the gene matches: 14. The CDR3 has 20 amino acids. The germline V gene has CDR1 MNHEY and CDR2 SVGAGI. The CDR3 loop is CASSRTLTGTGSSYNSPLHF. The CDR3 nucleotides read TGTGCCAGCAGTCGCACTCTGACCGGGACAGGGAGCTCCTATAATTCACCCCTCCACTTT.

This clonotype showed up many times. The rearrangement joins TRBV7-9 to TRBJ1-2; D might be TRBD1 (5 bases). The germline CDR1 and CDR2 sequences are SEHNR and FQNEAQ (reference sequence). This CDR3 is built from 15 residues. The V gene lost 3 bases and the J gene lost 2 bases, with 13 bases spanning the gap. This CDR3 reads CASSFAGPSNYGYTF. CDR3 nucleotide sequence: TGTGCCAGCAGCTTCGCAGGGCCGTCCAACTATGGCTACACCTTC. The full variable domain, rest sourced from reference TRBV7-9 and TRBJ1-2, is DTGVSQNPRHKITKRGQNVTFRCDPISEHNRLYWYRQTLGQGPEFLTYFQNEAQLEKSRLLSDRFSAERPKGSFSTLEIQRTEQGDSAMYLCASSFAGPSNYGYTFGSGTRLTVV.

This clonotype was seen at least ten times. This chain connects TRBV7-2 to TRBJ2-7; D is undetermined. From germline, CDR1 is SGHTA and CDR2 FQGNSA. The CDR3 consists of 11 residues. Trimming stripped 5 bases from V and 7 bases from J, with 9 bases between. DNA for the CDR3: TGTGCCAGCAGCCATCTTTTGGAGCAGTACTTC. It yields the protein CASSHLLEQYF.